Below are 13 T cell receptor beta chains sequenced from a single sample in a study of T-cell memory formation after mild COVID-19. One entry per CDR3 protein results from TCRdb running MiXCR on the 5' RACE reads. The data contain 250,000 to 350,000 distinct CDR3 sequences, roughly 15% of them singletons. The source material was PBMCs or a T cell subset sorted from them (not recorded which). The origin of the receptors is a man in his late teens or twenties who had mild COVID-19 (a few samples of this study predate the infection). Cell type and time point are not known.

The sample holds a few counts of this clonotype. The J gene is TRBJ1-2, the V gene TRBV27; 8 nucleotides match TRBD1. J was trimmed by 3 bases and V by 6 bases; bases with no gene match: 3. The CDR3 spans 13 residues. From germline, CDR1 is MNHEY and CDR2 SMNVEV (reference sequence). The CDR3 is CASRTTGDYGYTF. CDR3 DNA: TGTGCCAGCAGAACGACAGGGGACTATGGCTACACCTTC.

The J gene is TRBJ2-7, the V gene TRBV12-3 or TRBV12-4, with TRBD1 as a possible D gene (6 bases). V gave up 6 bases and J gave up 2 bases, with 14 bases separating them. This CDR3 has 14 residues. CDR3 nucleotides: TGTGCCAGCAGAACGACAGGCACCACCTACGAGCAGTACTTC. Translated: CASRTTGTTYEQYF.

The rearrangement joins TRBV20-1 to TRBJ2-3, with D possibly being TRBD1 or TRBD2 (5 bases each). The CDR3 covers 12 residues. Trimming pared 8 bases from V and 5 bases from J, leaving 14 bases between. Germline lookup yields CDR1 DFQATT and CDR2 SNEGSKA (reference sequence). CDR3 sequence (DNA): TGCAGTACTGGCTCAGGGAGAGATACGCAGTATTTT. Its protein product is CSTGSGRDTQYF.

CDR3 amino acids: CSARDFRGASTDTQYF. CDR3 in DNA: TGCAGTGCTAGAGATTTTCGGGGAGCGAGCACAGATACGCAGTATTTT. The chain has TRBV20-1 and TRBJ2-3, with a weak D call TRBD2 (5 bases). Deletions cut 0 bases from V and 0 bases from J, with 13 bases between. CDR3 length equals 16 residues. CDR1 is DFQATT and CDR2 is SNEGSKA in the germline V gene (reference sequence).

This clonotype was counted between two and nine times. The chain recombines TRBV2 with TRBJ2-2; D not resolved. The CDR3 has 14 residues. Germline-derived CDR1 and CDR2 are SNHLY and FYNNEI. Trimming stripped 8 bases from V and 1 base from J, with 11 bases between. The CDR3 DNA is TGTGCCAGCGGCGCAGCGCGGAACACCGGGGAGCTGTTTTTT. It specifies CASGAARNTGELFF.

The table lists this clonotype with a few counts. V gene TRBV7-2 combines with J gene TRBJ2-1, with 11 positions matching TRBD2. Losses at the gene ends were 2 bases for V and 4 bases for J; bases not matched to a gene: 4. This CDR3 is 16 amino acids long. Germline assignment: CDR1 SGHTA and CDR2 FQGNSA. The CDR3 sequence is CASSLLAGGRYNEQFF. In nucleotides, the CDR3 is TGTGCCAGCAGCTTACTAGCGGGGGGTCGATACAATGAGCAGTTCTTC. Full variable domain (missing parts from reference TRBV7-2 and TRBJ2-1): GAGVSQSPSNKVTEKGKDVELRCDPISGHTALYWYRQSLGQGLEFLIYFQGNSAPDKSGLPSDRFSAERTGGSVSTLTIQRTQQEDSAVYLCASSLLAGGRYNEQFFGPGTRLTVL.

Worth noting for this clonotype: Just one base apart from a much larger clone, this may be a read error. The chain is built from TRBV7-2 and TRBJ2-1, with D tentatively TRBD1 (5 bases). This CDR3 spans 14 amino acids. In germline, CDR1 is SGHTA, CDR2 FQGNSA. CDR3: CASSPRGSYNKQFF. The CDR3 DNA reads TGTGCCAGCAGCCCAAGGGGAAGTTACAATAAGCAGTTCTTC.

The chain is built from TRBV11-2 and TRBJ1-1, with 7 bases lining up with TRBD1. The ends lost 6 bases at V and 1 base at J; junction bases unmatched: 8. CDR3 length equals 15 residues. The germline gives CDR1 SGHAT, CDR2 FQNNGV. CDR3 in DNA: TGTGCCAGCAGGAAACCGGGACAGAAGAACACTGAAGCTTTCTTT. This encodes CASRKPGQKNTEAFF.

This clonotype was recorded a few times. The rearrangement uses TRBV30 and TRBJ2-7; 8 positions agree with TRBD1. The V gene's germline CDR1 is GTSNPN and CDR2 SVGIG (reference sequence). This CDR3 comprises 14 residues. The trim removed 2 bases at V and 5 bases at J, leaving 8 bases unmatched. In nucleotides, the CDR3 is TGTGCCTGGAGTCTAGGGACAGGTGGGAACGAGCAGTACTTC. It encodes CAWSLGTGGNEQYF.

This clonotype was recorded a few times. The chain joins TRBV6-2 or TRBV6-3 to TRBJ1-6; TRBD1 might be the D (5 bases). The CDR3 is 16 amino acids. CDR1 and CDR2 from the germline V gene are MNHEY and SVGEGT. V was trimmed by 6 bases and J by 5 bases, leaving 17 bases between them. The CDR3 here is CASRNQMEGHNSPLHF. Here the CDR3 DNA reads TGTGCCAGCAGGAACCAGATGGAGGGGCATAATTCACCCCTCCACTTT.

This clonotype was counted a few times. The chain has TRBV5-1 and TRBJ2-7, with D possibly TRBD2 on 7 matching bases. With 4 bases removed from V and 5 bases from J, the gap between germline ends came to 16 bases. CDR1 is SGHRS, CDR2 YFSETQ, per germline. This CDR3 spans 14 amino acids. The CDR3 spells CASSPGGGADEQYV. In DNA, the CDR3 is TGCGCCAGCAGCCCTGGTGGGGGGGCCGACGAGCAGTACGTC.

This chain joins TRBV7-9 and TRBJ2-5; D is possibly TRBD1 (6 bases). CDR1 and CDR2 (germline): SEHNR, FQNEAQ (reference sequence). This CDR3 is built from 16 residues. Between the trimmed V and J ends, which lost 2 bases and 5 bases, there was a span of 18 bases. CDR3 sequence: CASSLTRTQGRETQYF. The CDR3 DNA reads as TGTGCCAGCAGCTTAACCCGGACACAGGGCAGGGAGACCCAGTACTTC.

The table lists this clonotype with a few counts. The rearrangement joins TRBV12-3 or TRBV12-4 to TRBJ1-2; D might be TRBD1 (5 bases). V lost 10 bases and J lost 1, with 10 bases in between. This CDR3 spans 12 amino acids. The CDR3 DNA sequence: TGTGCCATCGGGACGAGTAACTATGGCTACACCTTC. Its protein product is CAIGTSNYGYTF.